The entry below gives a single T cell receptor (beta chain) sequence along with its context. Its specificity is not known. These data are taken from a study of shared clonotypes between healthy human individuals. Study details: The study enrolled a couple of women and a few men aged 18 to 49. Study-wide results and caveats: The sampled material consisted only of blood, and tissue repertoires are likely to differ.

All donors were Caucasian adults living in Nashville, Tennessee. CDR1 SGHVS and CDR2 FQNEAQ come from the germline V gene. The CDR3 loop spans 13 amino acids. V lost 0 bases, J lost 7 bases, and 6 bases lay in between. TCRdb's copy holds only in-frame clones and misses some; the assay was immunoSEQ multiplex PCR. The table includes about half a million clones, approximately 80% detected once. This receptor was obtained from a woman in her thirties or forties in good health. Some clones in this sample may be carry-over from other donors' samples. The rearrangement uses TRBV7-8 and TRBJ1-4; D gene ambiguous. What was sequenced was PBMCs. CDR3 in amino acids: CASSLAGSEKLFF. The CDR3 nucleotides read TGTGCCAGCAGCTTAGCGGGGTCTGAAAAACTGTTTTTT.